The entry below gives a single T cell receptor beta chain sequence along with its context. The antigen is undetermined. The data were taken from a study of cytomegalovirus exposure and HLA in healthy donors. Study results and caveats: According to the study, approximately 150 TCR beta chains were cytomegalovirus-associated. Earlier analysis looked at TCR beta V segments, and most were productive about 87% or about 30% of the time.

The donors, nominally healthy at sampling, likely had unrecorded immune exposures. J lost 1 base, V lost 7 bases, and 7 bases had no gene match. The CDR3 is made up of 16 amino acids. CDR1 and CDR2 from the germline V gene are SNHLY and FYNNEI. The PCR was carried out with 60 Vbeta primers and 13 Jbeta primers. Using immunoSEQ multiplex PCR, the repertoire was profiled, and TCRdb retains in-frame clones only, with some absent. This sample's clone table lists more than 40,000 clones. The chain has TRBV2 and TRBJ1-5; 10 bases align to TRBD1. Sequencing was done on a sample of PBMCs. This sequence originates from a man aged 40-49 years in good health and CMV-seropositive. The CDR3 loop is CASTMGQGRSNQPQHF. In nucleotides, the CDR3 is TGTGCCAGCACCATGGGACAGGGGAGGAGCAATCAGCCCCAGCATTTT.